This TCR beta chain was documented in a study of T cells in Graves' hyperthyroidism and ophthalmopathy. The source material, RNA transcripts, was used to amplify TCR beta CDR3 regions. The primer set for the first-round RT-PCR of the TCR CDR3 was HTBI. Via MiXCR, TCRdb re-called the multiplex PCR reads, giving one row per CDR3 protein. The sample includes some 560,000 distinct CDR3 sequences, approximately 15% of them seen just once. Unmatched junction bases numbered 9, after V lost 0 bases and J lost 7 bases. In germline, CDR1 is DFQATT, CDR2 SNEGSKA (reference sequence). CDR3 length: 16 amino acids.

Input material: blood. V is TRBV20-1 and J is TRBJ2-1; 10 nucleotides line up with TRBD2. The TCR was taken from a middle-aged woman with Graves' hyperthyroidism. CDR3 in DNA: TGCAGTGCTAGAGATCCCCTAGCGGGAGAGAAAAATGAGCAGTTCTTC. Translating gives CSARDPLAGEKNEQFF.